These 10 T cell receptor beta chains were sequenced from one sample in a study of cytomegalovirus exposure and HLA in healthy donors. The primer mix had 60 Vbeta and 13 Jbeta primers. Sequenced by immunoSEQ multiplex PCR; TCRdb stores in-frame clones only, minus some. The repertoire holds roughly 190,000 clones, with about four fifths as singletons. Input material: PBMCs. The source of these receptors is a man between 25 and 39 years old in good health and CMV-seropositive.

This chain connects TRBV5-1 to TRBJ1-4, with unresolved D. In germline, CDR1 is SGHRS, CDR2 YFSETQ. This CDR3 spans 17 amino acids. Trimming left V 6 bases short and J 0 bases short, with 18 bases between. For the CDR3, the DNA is TGCGCCAGCAAATCCTTACCCCGGAGTGCAACTAATGAAAAACTGTTTTTT. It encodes CASKSLPRSATNEKLFF.

The CDR3 sequence: CASTKTGTLNEQFF. The CDR3 DNA reads as TGTGCCAGCACTAAGACAGGGACCCTCAATGAGCAGTTCTTC. This sequence joins TRBV6-5 and TRBJ2-1; TRBD1 matches 7 bases. The germline gives CDR1 MNHEY, CDR2 SVGAGI. Trimming at V came to 7 bases and at J to 6 bases, leaving 9 bases not matched to a gene. The CDR3 totals 14 residues.

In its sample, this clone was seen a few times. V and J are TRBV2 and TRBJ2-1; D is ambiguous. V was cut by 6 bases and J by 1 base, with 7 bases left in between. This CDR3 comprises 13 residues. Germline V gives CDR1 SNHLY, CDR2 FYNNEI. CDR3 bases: TGTGCCAGCAGGCCGGAGTCCTACAATGAGCAGTTCTTC. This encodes CASRPESYNEQFF. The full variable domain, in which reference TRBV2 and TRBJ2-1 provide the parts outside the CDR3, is EPEVTQTPSHQVTQMGQEVILRCVPISNHLYFYWYRQILGQKVEFLVSFYNNEISEKSEIFDDQFSVERPDGSNFTLKIRSTKLEDSAMYFCASRPESYNEQFFGPGTRLTVL.

CDR3 in amino acids: CASSSRVLNTEAFF. The DNA of the CDR3 is TGTGCCAGCAGCTCTCGGGTCCTGAACACTGAAGCTTTCTTT. The J gene is TRBJ1-1, the V gene TRBV7-9; D is uncertain. CDR1 is SEHNR and CDR2 is FQNEAQ in the germline V gene (reference sequence). The CDR3 covers 14 residues. The ends were cut back, 4 bases at V and 0 bases at J, with 9 bases in the middle.

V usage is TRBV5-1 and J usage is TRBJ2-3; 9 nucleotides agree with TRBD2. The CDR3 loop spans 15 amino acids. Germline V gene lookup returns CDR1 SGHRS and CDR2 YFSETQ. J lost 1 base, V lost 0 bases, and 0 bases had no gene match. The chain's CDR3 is CASSLGLAGTDTQYF. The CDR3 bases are TGCGCCAGCAGCTTGGGACTAGCGGGCACAGATACGCAGTATTTT.

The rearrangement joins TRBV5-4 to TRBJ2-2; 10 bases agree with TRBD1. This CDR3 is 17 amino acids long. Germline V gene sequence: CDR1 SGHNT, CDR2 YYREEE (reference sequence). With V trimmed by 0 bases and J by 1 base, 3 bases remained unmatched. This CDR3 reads CASSLGGQGGNTGELFF. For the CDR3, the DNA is TGTGCCAGCAGCTTGGGTGGACAGGGGGGGAACACCGGGGAGCTGTTTTTT.

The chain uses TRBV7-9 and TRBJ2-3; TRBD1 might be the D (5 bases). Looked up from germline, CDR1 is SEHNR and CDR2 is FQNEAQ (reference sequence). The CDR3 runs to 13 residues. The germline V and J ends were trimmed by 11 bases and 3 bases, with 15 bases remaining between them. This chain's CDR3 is CAYTLGQTDTQYF. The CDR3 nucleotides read TGTGCCTACACACTGGGGCAAACAGATACGCAGTATTTT.

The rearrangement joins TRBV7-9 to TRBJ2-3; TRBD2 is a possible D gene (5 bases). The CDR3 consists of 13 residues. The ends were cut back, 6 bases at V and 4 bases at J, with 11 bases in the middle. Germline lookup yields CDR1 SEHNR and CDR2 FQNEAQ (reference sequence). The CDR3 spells CASSLLVSDTQYF. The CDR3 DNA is TGTGCCAGCAGTTTACTAGTTTCAGATACGCAGTATTTT.

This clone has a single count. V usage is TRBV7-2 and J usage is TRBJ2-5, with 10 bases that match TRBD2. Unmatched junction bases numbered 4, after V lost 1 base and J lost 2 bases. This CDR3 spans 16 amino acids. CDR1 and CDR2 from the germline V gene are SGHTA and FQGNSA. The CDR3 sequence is CASSLVFSGGQETQYF. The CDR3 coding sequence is TGTGCCAGCAGCTTAGTCTTTAGCGGGGGGCAAGAGACCCAGTACTTC.

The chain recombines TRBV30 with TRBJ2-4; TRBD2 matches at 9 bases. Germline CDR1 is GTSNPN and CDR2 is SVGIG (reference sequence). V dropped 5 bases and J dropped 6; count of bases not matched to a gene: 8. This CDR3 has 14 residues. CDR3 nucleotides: TGTGCCTGGGCCCTGGGCGGGGGGGGAAACATTCAGTACTTC. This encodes CAWALGGGGNIQYF. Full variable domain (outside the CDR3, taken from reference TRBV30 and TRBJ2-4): SQTIHQWPATLVQPVGSPLSLECTVEGTSNPNLYWYRQAAGRGLQLLFYSVGIGQISSEVPQNLSASRPQDRQFILSSKKLLLSDSGFYLCAWALGGGGNIQYFGAGTRLSVL.